Following are 5 T cell receptor beta chains from one sample sequenced in a study of graft-versus-host responses after intestinal transplantation. Sequenced by immunoSEQ multiplex PCR; TCRdb stores in-frame clones only, minus some. This table has some 22,000 clones, 40% to 45% appearing once. The plating included around 200,000 irradiated, violet-dye-labeled stimulator cells together with around 200,000 CFSE-labeled responder cells. Sequenced here: alloreactive CD8+ T cells from a mixed lymphocyte reaction culture, sampled before intestinal transplant. Sample subset: CFSE-low proliferating T cells sorted from roughly six-day pre-transplant mixed lymphocyte reaction (GvH or HvG direction). The source of these receptors is a human patient who received an intestinal transplant.

This clone was seen a handful of times. The chain joins TRBV20-1 to TRBJ2-7; the D gene is possibly TRBD2 (5 bases). V was trimmed by 5 bases and J by 3 bases, leaving 5 bases between them. The CDR3 runs 10 residues. CDR1 and CDR2 from the germline V gene are DFQATT and SNEGSKA (reference sequence). In nucleotides, the CDR3 is TGCAGTGCTGCGGGCTACGAGCAGTACTTC. It translates to CSAAGYEQYF.

This clone was picked up a small number of times. The chain combines TRBV2 with TRBJ1-2; 12 bases align to TRBD1. With 2 bases clipped from V and 5 bases from J, the junction kept 9 bases outside the gene matches. Germline V gene lookup returns CDR1 SNHLY and CDR2 FYNNEI. The CDR3 loop spans 17 amino acids. CDR3 sequence: CASSESGGTGGRYGYTF. In nucleotides, the CDR3 is TGTGCCAGCAGTGAATCCGGAGGGACAGGGGGCAGGTATGGCTACACCTTC. Drawing the rest from reference TRBV2 and TRBJ1-2, the complete variable domain is EPEVTQTPSHQVTQMGQEVILRCVPISNHLYFYWYRQILGQKVEFLVSFYNNEISEKSEIFDDQFSVERPDGSNFTLKIRSTKLEDSAMYFCASSESGGTGGRYGYTFGSGTRLTVV.

The chain couples TRBV6-1 to TRBJ1-2; TRBD1 matches at 7 bases. This CDR3 spans 13 amino acids. Germline V CDR1 and CDR2: MNHNS, SASEGT. Trimming at V came to 6 bases and at J to 6 bases, leaving 7 bases not matched to a gene. The CDR3 reads CASSVTGSDGYTF. The CDR3 bases are TGTGCCAGCAGCGTGACAGGGTCGGATGGCTACACCTTC.

The chain employs TRBV5-1 and TRBJ2-3; 8 positions agree with TRBD1. Germline assignment: CDR1 SGHRS and CDR2 YFSETQ. Trimming removed 4 bases from V and 3 bases from J; junction bases left unmatched: 7. The CDR3 totals 15 residues. The CDR3 loop reads CASSRRQGITDTQYF. CDR3 nucleotide sequence: TGCGCCAGCAGCCGACGACAGGGGATAACAGATACGCAGTATTTT.

The chain combines TRBV2 with TRBJ1-4, with D unresolved. Germline values: CDR1 SNHLY, CDR2 FYNNEI. Trimming took off 0 bases at V and 8 bases at J, with 16 bases between the two ends. The CDR3 loop spans 16 amino acids. The CDR3 sequence: CASSEAGRGLGEKLFF. The CDR3 DNA is TGTGCCAGCAGTGAAGCAGGAAGAGGATTAGGGGAAAAACTGTTTTTT.